Described below is a single T cell receptor beta chain sequence and its context. Antigen unknown. Preparation of the TCRbeta library used unique molecular identifiers. TCRdb re-called the PCR reads through MiXCR, storing one row per CDR3 protein. Here the sample spans about 980,000 distinct CDR3 sequences, 25% to 30% being singletons. This specimen belongs to a study of T-cell reconstitution after alpha-beta-depleted transplantation in children. Study-level results: A year had passed since transplant, and T-cell counts and diversity by then came mostly from newly produced T cells. The origin of alpha-beta T cells about two months after transplant was reportedly several hundred expanded graft clones. Some patients' high day-60 TCRbeta diversity was traced to surviving recipient T cells and thymic progenitors.

This TCR was sampled from a boy less than two years old who had a stem cell transplant for SCID, so the T cells may come from the graft donor. The sample consisted of PBMCs, mostly from graft donor cells, taken 360 days after TCRalphabeta/CD19-depleted stem cell transplant.

The CDR3 DNA is TGTGCCATCAGTACAGGGGACACCAGCTCCTACGAGCAGTACTTC. Residues: CAISTGDTSSYEQYF. The chain is built from TRBV10-3 and TRBJ2-7, with 7 bases fitting TRBD1. CDR3 length: 15 residues. Germline values: CDR1 ENHRY, CDR2 SYGVKD. The V segment lost 5 bases and the J segment 0 bases; nucleotides outside the gene matches: 7.